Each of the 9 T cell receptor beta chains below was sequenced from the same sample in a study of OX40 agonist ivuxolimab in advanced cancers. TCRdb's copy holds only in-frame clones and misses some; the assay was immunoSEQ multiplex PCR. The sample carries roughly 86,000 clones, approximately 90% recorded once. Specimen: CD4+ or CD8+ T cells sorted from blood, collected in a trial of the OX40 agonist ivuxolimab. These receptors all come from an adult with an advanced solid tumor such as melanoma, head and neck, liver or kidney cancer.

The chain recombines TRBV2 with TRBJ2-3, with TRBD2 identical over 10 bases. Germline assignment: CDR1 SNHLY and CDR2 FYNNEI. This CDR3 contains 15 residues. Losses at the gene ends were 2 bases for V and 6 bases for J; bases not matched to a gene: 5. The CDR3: CASSEQSSGSDTQYF. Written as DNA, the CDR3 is TGTGCCAGCAGTGAACAGTCTAGCGGGAGTGATACGCAGTATTTT.

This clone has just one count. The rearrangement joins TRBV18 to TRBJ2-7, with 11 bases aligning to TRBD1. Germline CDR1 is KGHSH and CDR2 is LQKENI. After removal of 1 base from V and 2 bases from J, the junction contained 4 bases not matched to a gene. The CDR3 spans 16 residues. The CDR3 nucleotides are TGTGCCAGCTCACCACGGGGACAGGGGGGTCCCTACGAGCAGTACTTC. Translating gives CASSPRGQGGPYEQYF.

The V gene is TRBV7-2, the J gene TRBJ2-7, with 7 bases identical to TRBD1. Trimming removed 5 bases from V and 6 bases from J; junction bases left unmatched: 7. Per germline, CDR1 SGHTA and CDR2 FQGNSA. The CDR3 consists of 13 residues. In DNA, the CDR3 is TGTGCCAGCAGCCGCAGAGGGGGCGGCGAGCAGTACTTC. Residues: CASSRRGGGEQYF.

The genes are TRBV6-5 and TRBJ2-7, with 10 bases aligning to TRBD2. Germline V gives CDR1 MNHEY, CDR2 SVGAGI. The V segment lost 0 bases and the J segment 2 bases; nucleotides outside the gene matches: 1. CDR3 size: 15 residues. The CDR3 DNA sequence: TGTGCCAGCAGTTACTCTACTAGCGGGACCTACGAGCAGTACTTC. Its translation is CASSYSTSGTYEQYF.

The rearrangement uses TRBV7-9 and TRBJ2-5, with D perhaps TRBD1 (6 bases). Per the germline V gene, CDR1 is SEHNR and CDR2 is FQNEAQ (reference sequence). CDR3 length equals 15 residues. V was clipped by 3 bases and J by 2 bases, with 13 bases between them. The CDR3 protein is CASSLGQGYQETQYF. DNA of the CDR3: TGTGCCAGCAGCTTGGGGCAGGGGTATCAAGAGACCCAGTACTTC.

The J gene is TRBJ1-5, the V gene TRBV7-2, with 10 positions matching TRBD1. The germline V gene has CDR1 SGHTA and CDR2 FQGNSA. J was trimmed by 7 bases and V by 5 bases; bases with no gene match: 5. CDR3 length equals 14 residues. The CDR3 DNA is TGTGCCAGCAGCCTGGGACAGGGGTGGCAGCCCCAGCATTTT. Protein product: CASSLGQGWQPQHF. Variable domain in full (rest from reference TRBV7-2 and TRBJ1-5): GAGVSQSPSNKVTEKGKDVELRCDPISGHTALYWYRQSLGQGLEFLIYFQGNSAPDKSGLPSDRFSAERTGGSVSTLTIQRTQQEDSAVYLCASSLGQGWQPQHFGDGTRLSIL.

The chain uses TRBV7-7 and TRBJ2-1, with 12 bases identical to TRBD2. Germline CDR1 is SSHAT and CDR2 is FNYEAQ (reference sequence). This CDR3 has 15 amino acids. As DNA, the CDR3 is TGTGCTAGCTCTGCGGGACTAGCGGGTTTCAATGAGCAGTTCTTC. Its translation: CASSAGLAGFNEQFF.

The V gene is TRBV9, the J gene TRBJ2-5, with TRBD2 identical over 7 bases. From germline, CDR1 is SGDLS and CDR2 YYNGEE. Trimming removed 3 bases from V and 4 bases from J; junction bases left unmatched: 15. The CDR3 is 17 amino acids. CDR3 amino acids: CASSEREGGRVRETQYF. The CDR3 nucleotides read TGTGCCAGCAGCGAGCGTGAGGGAGGGAGAGTACGAGAGACCCAGTACTTC.

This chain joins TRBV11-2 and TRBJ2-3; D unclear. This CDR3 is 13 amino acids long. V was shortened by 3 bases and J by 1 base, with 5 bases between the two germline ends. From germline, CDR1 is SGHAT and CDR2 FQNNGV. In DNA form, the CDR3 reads TGTGCCAGCAGCTTCTCTCGCACAGATACGCAGTATTTT. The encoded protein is CASSFSRTDTQYF.